The clone carrying this TCR beta chain was seen many times. The antigen is undetermined. TCRbeta library construction was performed incorporating unique molecular identifiers. TCRdb ran MiXCR on the PCR reads and lists one entry per CDR3 protein. The table has fewer than 500,000 distinct CDR3 sequences, over 40% seen once. CDR1 is SEHNR, CDR2 FQNEAQ, per germline (reference sequence). The CDR3 totals 13 residues. V was cut by 1 base and J by 6 bases, with 8 bases left in between. These data belong to a study of T-cell reconstitution after alpha-beta-depleted transplantation in children. Whole-study results and caveats: At day 60, the high TCRbeta diversity found in some patients originated from recipient T cells and thymic progenitors that had survived. Roughly two months post-transplant, alpha-beta T cells reportedly originated from several hundred graft clones that had expanded. Newly produced T cells mostly provided counts and TCRbeta diversity after one year, as hyperexpanded clones declined.

The chain combines TRBV7-9 with TRBJ2-3; D not certain. The TCR originated in a girl aged 2 to 9 with aplastic anemia, due to receive a stem cell transplant. Sequences were derived from PBMCs, sampled before TCRalphabeta/CD19-depleted stem cell transplant. CDR3 bases: TGTGCCAGCAGCTTAGTATCAGCGGATACGCAGTATTTT. It translates to CASSLVSADTQYF.